This TCR beta chain was found in a study of early T cells in non-severe SARS-CoV-2 infection. Overall study context: With bulk RNA from unsorted whole blood as input, sequencing yielded unpaired chains. Points from the study as a whole: Using VDJdb, the matching emphasized anti-spike CD8 responses while missing private and CD4 specificities.

The sample holds many counts of this clonotype. What it binds is unknown. Attachment of unique molecular identifiers was made to individual cDNA molecules. TCRdb redid the calling of the 5' RACE reads with MiXCR, one entry per CDR3 protein. The table includes some 82,000 distinct CDR3 sequences, 9% to 13% detected once. The source material was whole blood. The receptor was isolated from an adult who was a healthcare worker with PCR-confirmed SARS-CoV-2 infection or an uninfected control (not recorded which).

CDR3 amino acids: CASSLRATNEKLFF. In DNA, the CDR3 is TGTGCCAGCAGTTTAAGGGCAACTAATGAAAAACTGTTTTTT. The J gene is TRBJ1-4, the V gene TRBV12-3 or TRBV12-4; no firm D call. V dropped 2 bases and J dropped 0 bases, with 4 bases sitting between them. The CDR3 has 14 residues.